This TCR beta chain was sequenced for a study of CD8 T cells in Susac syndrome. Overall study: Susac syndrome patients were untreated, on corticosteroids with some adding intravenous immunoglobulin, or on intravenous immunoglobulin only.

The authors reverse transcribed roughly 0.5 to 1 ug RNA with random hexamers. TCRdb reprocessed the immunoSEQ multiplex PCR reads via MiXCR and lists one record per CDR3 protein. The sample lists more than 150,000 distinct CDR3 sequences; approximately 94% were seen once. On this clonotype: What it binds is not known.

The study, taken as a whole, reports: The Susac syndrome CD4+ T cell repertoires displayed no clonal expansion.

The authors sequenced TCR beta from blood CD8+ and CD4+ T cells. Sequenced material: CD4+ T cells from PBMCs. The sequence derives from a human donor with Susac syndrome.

In DNA, the CDR3 is TGTGCCAGCAGCGGAGACACAGGGGATGGCTACACCTTC. Its protein is CASSGDTGDGYTF. J is TRBJ1-2 and V is TRBV9; 7 nucleotides match TRBD1. The CDR3 has 13 amino acids. Unmatched junction bases numbered 5, after V lost 3 bases and J lost 6 bases. The V gene's germline CDR1 is SGDLS and CDR2 YYNGEE.